The 28 T cell receptor beta chains below were found in one sample sequenced in a study of T cells after yellow fever vaccination. TCRdb reanalysed the 5' RACE reads using MiXCR and keeps one entry per CDR3 protein. The sample lists roughly 74,000 distinct CDR3 sequences, approximately 6.5% occurring once. Sequenced here: CD8+ T cells sorted from PBMCs, sampled around 5 days after the first yellow fever vaccination. Source of these receptors: a young man who received the YFV17D yellow fever vaccine.

The genes are TRBV6-5 and TRBJ1-5; D remains ambiguous. CDR1 is MNHEY and CDR2 is SVGAGI in the germline V gene. This CDR3 region has 16 residues. The V and J ends lost 0 bases and 6 bases respectively, with 15 bases between them. The CDR3 sequence: CASSYSGSGSGQPQHF. CDR3 nucleotide sequence: TGTGCCAGCAGTTACTCGGGGTCCGGGTCTGGTCAGCCCCAGCATTTT.

The sample holds a few counts of this clonotype. The chain employs TRBV6-2 or TRBV6-3 and TRBJ2-7; D might be TRBD1 (5 bases). The CDR3 runs to 14 residues. Trimming stripped 4 bases from V and 4 bases from J, with 14 bases between. From germline, CDR1 is MNHEY and CDR2 SVGEGT. The CDR3, as DNA: TGTGCCAGCAGTTCTCTGGGGCCGAGTTACGAGCAGTACTTC. Amino acid sequence: CASSSLGPSYEQYF.

This clonotype appeared many times. The gene calls are TRBV12-5 and TRBJ2-7; possible D gene TRBD1, 6 bases. Germline CDR1 and CDR2: LGHNT and FRNRAP. V was cut by 6 bases and J by 5 bases, with 17 bases left in between. The CDR3 is made up of 14 amino acids. CDR3 in amino acids: CASGSHRERDEQYV. For the CDR3, the DNA is TGTGCTAGTGGCTCTCACAGGGAAAGAGACGAGCAGTACGTC.

This clonotype showed up just a few times. The chain carries TRBV4-2 and TRBJ2-1; 7 bases agree with TRBD2. J lost 4 bases, V lost 2 bases, and 8 bases had no gene match. The CDR3 extends over 16 amino acids. Germline lookup yields CDR1 LGHNA and CDR2 YNFKEQ. This chain's CDR3 is CASSQNLAEAYNEQFF. The CDR3 DNA reads TGTGCCAGCAGCCAAAATCTAGCGGAGGCGTACAATGAGCAGTTCTTC.

This clonotype showed up many times. The chain uses TRBV2 and TRBJ2-3, with TRBD2 identical over 7 bases. Germline V gene sequence: CDR1 SNHLY, CDR2 FYNNEI. With 8 bases clipped from V and 2 bases from J, the junction kept 10 bases outside the gene matches. This CDR3 contains 15 residues. The CDR3 reads CASGAGTTDTDTQYF. CDR3 coding DNA: TGTGCCAGCGGGGCCGGGACTACCGACACAGATACGCAGTATTTT.

The chain has TRBV29-1 and TRBJ1-1; TRBD1 is a possible D gene (6 bases). Germline V gene data show CDR1 as SQVTM and CDR2 as ANQGSEA. V lost 5 bases to trimming and J lost 7 bases, with 11 bases between them. This CDR3 has 11 amino acids. This chain's CDR3 is CSVTRGGEAFF. For the CDR3, the DNA is TGCAGCGTTACCAGGGGAGGTGAAGCTTTCTTT. The full variable domain, its missing parts supplied by reference TRBV29-1 and TRBJ1-1, is SAVISQKPSRDICQRGTSLTIQCQVDSQVTMMFWYRQQPGQSLTLIATANQGSEATYESGFVIDKFPISRPNLTFSTLTVSNMSPEDSSIYLCSVTRGGEAFFGQGTRLTVV.

This clonotype was found a few times. The chain joins TRBV20-1 to TRBJ1-4; unclear D gene. The CDR3 sequence is 17 residues long. Germline-derived CDR1 and CDR2 are DFQATT and SNEGSKA (reference sequence). V was trimmed by 0 bases and J by 3 bases, leaving 17 bases between them. DNA for the CDR3: TGCAGTGCTAGAGACGTCCTCCGGGTTCGGGCTAATGAAAAACTGTTTTTT. Translated, it gives CSARDVLRVRANEKLFF.

In its sample, this clonotype was seen a few times. The V gene is TRBV5-5, the J gene TRBJ1-1, with 7 bases aligning to TRBD1. The CDR3 sequence is 13 residues long. V shed 0 bases, J shed 11 bases, and the junction held 7 bases outside the gene matches. In germline, CDR1 is SGHKS, CDR2 YYEKEE (reference sequence). Here the CDR3 DNA reads TGTGCCAGCAGCTTGGCTCGGGACAGTGAGGCTTTCTTT. This encodes CASSLARDSEAFF.

The gene calls are TRBV11-2 and TRBJ2-2, with TRBD2 matching over 9 bases. CDR3 length: 20 residues. Germline V gene lookup returns CDR1 SGHAT and CDR2 FQNNGV. V lost 0 bases to trimming and J lost 1 base; unmatched junction nucleotides: 12. As DNA, the CDR3 is TGTGCCAGCAGCTTAGAGCCCCCCCCAGCGGGGGGAAGGAACACCGGGGAGCTGTTTTTT. It specifies CASSLEPPPAGGRNTGELFF.

The chain uses TRBV7-9 and TRBJ2-7; 8 positions agree with TRBD1. The CDR3 extends over 14 amino acids. V trimming: 4 bases; J trimming: 3 bases; junction bases outside the gene matches: 5. The V gene's germline CDR1 is SEHNR and CDR2 FQNEAQ (reference sequence). CDR3 region: CASSSAGGNYEQYV. The CDR3 DNA reads as TGTGCCAGCAGCTCCGCAGGGGGCAACTACGAGCAGTACGTC.

This clonotype was seen at least ten times. The chain uses TRBV29-1 and TRBJ2-1, with D unclear. Germline CDR1 is SQVTM and CDR2 is ANQGSEA. The CDR3 sequence is 14 residues long. Trimming removed 3 bases from V and 0 bases from J, with 9 bases in between. The CDR3 bases are TGCAGCGTTGACCCCAAGAGCTCCTACAATGAGCAGTTCTTC. Amino acids: CSVDPKSSYNEQFF.

The rearrangement uses TRBV6-1 and TRBJ2-1; 9 bases are a match to TRBD2. Germline V gene data show CDR1 as MNHNS and CDR2 as SASEGT. CDR3 size: 13 residues. CDR3 sequence reads: CASGRGGYNEQFF. CDR3 DNA: TGTGCGTCGGGGCGGGGGGGATACAATGAGCAGTTCTTC.

The gene calls are TRBV11-2 and TRBJ2-3, with 14 bases fitting TRBD2. Trimming took 4 bases from V and 1 from J; bases not matched to a gene: 10. The CDR3 runs 19 residues. Germline-derived CDR1 and CDR2 are SGHAT and FQNNGV. CDR3 nucleotide sequence: TGTGCCAGCAGCTCGGGACTAGCGGGGGCACCGTGGGGCACAGATACGCAGTATTTT. Protein product: CASSSGLAGAPWGTDTQYF.

The CDR3 coding sequence is TGTGCCAGCTATAGCGGTAAGGGCCCAGATACGCAGTATTTT. This gives the protein CASYSGKGPDTQYF. The rearrangement links TRBV7-2 to TRBJ2-3, with a tentative D call TRBD2 (6 bases). Trimming left V 8 bases short and J 4 bases short, with 16 bases between. CDR1 and CDR2 (germline): SGHTA, FQGNSA. The CDR3 totals 14 residues. Drawing the rest from reference TRBV7-2 and TRBJ2-3, the complete variable domain is GAGVSQSPSNKVTEKGKDVELRCDPISGHTALYWYRQSLGQGLEFLIYFQGNSAPDKSGLPSDRFSAERTGGSVSTLTIQRTQQEDSAVYLCASYSGKGPDTQYFGPGTRLTVL.

Ten or more counts support this clonotype. The chain employs TRBV20-1 and TRBJ2-1; D perhaps matches TRBD2 (6 bases). Trimming removed 6 bases from V and 1 base from J, with 10 bases in between. The V gene's germline CDR1 is DFQATT and CDR2 SNEGSKA (reference sequence). This CDR3 has 13 amino acids. CDR3 DNA: TGCAGTGCCGGGGGATTTTCCTACAATGAGCAGTTCTTC. It translates to CSAGGFSYNEQFF.

This clonotype was observed a single time. A read error may produce the germline difference seen at one junction end. V and J are TRBV5-6 and TRBJ2-7, with unresolved D. Looked up from germline, CDR1 is SGHDT and CDR2 is YYEEEE. The CDR3 is 14 amino acids. CDR3 protein: CAISLGSGLDEQYF. The CDR3 DNA reads TGTGCCATCAGCTTGGGTTCCGGTCTGGACGAGCAGTACTTC.

This clonotype was detected ten times or more. The CDR3 sequence: CASSQEAGQRYTEAFF. In DNA, the CDR3 is TGTGCCAGCAGCCAAGAGGCTGGGCAGAGATACACTGAAGCTTTCTTT. The chain links TRBV4-2 to TRBJ1-1; D gene uncertain. The CDR3 is made up of 16 amino acids. Germline CDR1 LGHNA, CDR2 YNFKEQ. V was pared by 0 bases and J by 3 bases, with 14 bases between.

In its sample, this clonotype was seen a few times. Written as DNA, the CDR3 is TGCAGTGCTAGAGGAGCGGGCGGGCCCCCGGCCGAGCAGTACGTC. Translation: CSARGAGGPPAEQYV. The V and J genes are TRBV20-1 and TRBJ2-7; weak D call: TRBD2 (6 bases). CDR1 and CDR2 (germline): DFQATT, SNEGSKA (reference sequence). V lost 1 base and J lost 6, with 19 bases in between. The CDR3 length is 15 residues.

CDR3 coding DNA: TGTGCCAGCAGACCATCGATTGGGGGTCAGCCCCAGCATTTT. The encoded protein is CASRPSIGGQPQHF. The rearrangement uses TRBV6-1 and TRBJ1-5; D might be TRBD1 (5 bases). This CDR3 comprises 14 residues. Between the trimmed V and J ends, which lost 6 bases and 6 bases, there was a span of 15 bases. CDR1 is MNHNS, CDR2 SASEGT, per germline.

At least ten counts were recorded for this clonotype. The chain links TRBV7-8 to TRBJ2-7; 7 bases agree with TRBD2. J was trimmed by 5 bases and V by 3 bases; bases with no gene match: 4. The CDR3 is 13 residues long. The germline CDR1 and CDR2 sequences are SGHVS and FQNEAQ. Here the CDR3 DNA reads TGTGCCAGCAGCTTTGGGGGGAGGGACGAGCAGTACGTC. Protein: CASSFGGRDEQYV.

This clonotype was seen at least ten times. The chain links TRBV6-4 to TRBJ2-1; 8 nucleotides line up with TRBD2. V lost 3 bases to trimming and J lost 3 bases; unmatched junction nucleotides: 4. Germline values: CDR1 MRHNA, CDR2 SNTAGT. This CDR3 region has 15 residues. CDR3 DNA: TGTGCCAGCAGTGAAAACGGGGGGGTCTACAATGAGCAGTTCTTC. It encodes CASSENGGVYNEQFF.

CDR3 bases: TGTGCCAGCAGCCAAGAACCCCTATACACGTTAGGAGACTATGGCTACACCTTC. Translating gives CASSQEPLYTLGDYGYTF. The chain joins TRBV14 to TRBJ1-2; D call uncertain. The CDR3 runs to 18 residues. V was shortened by 0 bases and J by 3 bases, with 20 bases between the two germline ends. Germline assignment: CDR1 SGHDN and CDR2 FVKESK.

This sequence joins TRBV7-9 and TRBJ2-2; D remains ambiguous. Germline V gives CDR1 SEHNR, CDR2 FQNEAQ (reference sequence). This CDR3 is 12 amino acids long. Trimming removed 5 bases at V and 1 base at J, with 2 bases between. The DNA of the CDR3 is TGTGCCAGCAGCGGGAACACCGGGGAGCTGTTTTTT. It translates to CASSGNTGELFF.

This clonotype was found many times. The J gene is TRBJ1-5, the V gene TRBV4-1; 10 bases line up with TRBD1. This CDR3 region has 15 residues. Germline V gene sequence: CDR1 MGHRA, CDR2 YSYEKL. The ends lost 4 bases at V and 5 bases at J; junction bases unmatched: 5. CDR3 nucleotides: TGCGCCAGCAGCCTCCGACAGGGGGCGGATCAGCCCCAGCATTTT. It yields the protein CASSLRQGADQPQHF.

This clonotype showed up many times. This chain joins TRBV11-2 and TRBJ2-5; 11 bases align to TRBD1. The CDR3 sequence is 15 residues long. Germline trimming cut 4 bases from V and 5 bases from J; bases unmatched to any gene: 6. Germline CDR1 is SGHAT and CDR2 is FQNNGV. This chain's CDR3 is CASSSGQGVWETQYF. As DNA, the CDR3 is TGTGCCAGCAGCTCGGGACAGGGGGTATGGGAGACCCAGTACTTC.

This clonotype was detected a few times. The V and J genes are TRBV12-5 and TRBJ2-4, with a tentative D call TRBD1 (6 bases). CDR3 length equals 14 residues. V shed 6 bases and J shed 0 bases, with 9 bases lying between them. In germline, CDR1 is LGHNT, CDR2 FRNRAP. CDR3 coding DNA: TGTGCTAGTGGCGGGACACTAGCCAAAAACATTCAGTACTTC. As protein: CASGGTLAKNIQYF.

The rearrangement joins TRBV7-9 to TRBJ1-5; 7 bases fit TRBD1. Germline lookup yields CDR1 SEHNR and CDR2 FQNEAQ (reference sequence). V shed 3 bases, J shed 7 bases, and the junction held 9 bases outside the gene matches. This CDR3 contains 15 residues. CDR3 DNA sequence: TGTGCCAGCAGCTTGGACAGGCCTGAGGGGCAGCCCCAGCATTTT. This translates into CASSLDRPEGQPQHF. The full variable domain, completed using reference TRBV7-9 and TRBJ1-5, is DTGVSQNPRHKITKRGQNVTFRCDPISEHNRLYWYRQTLGQGPEFLTYFQNEAQLEKSRLLSDRFSAERPKGSFSTLEIQRTEQGDSAMYLCASSLDRPEGQPQHFGDGTRLSIL.

The V call is TRBV27, the J call TRBJ1-1; D is unclear. V was pared by 3 bases and J by 5 bases, with 13 bases between. CDR1 is MNHEY and CDR2 is SMNVEV in the germline V gene (reference sequence). This CDR3 has 14 residues. Here the CDR3 DNA reads TGTGCCAGCAGTTTGGGGTCGGGTGATACTGAAGCTTTCTTT. Translating gives CASSLGSGDTEAFF.